This T cell receptor beta chain was retrieved from a study of cytomegalovirus exposure and HLA in healthy donors. Clones were sequenced by immunoSEQ multiplex PCR, and TCRdb holds only the in-frame ones, with some missing. The table has approximately 220,000 clones, 80% to 90% seen once. V lost 7 bases and J lost 8; bases outside the gene matches: 8. CDR1 is MNHEY, CDR2 SMNVEV, per germline (reference sequence). The CDR3 loop spans 14 amino acids. What was sequenced was PBMCs. This rearrangement joins TRBV27 to TRBJ1-6; 7 positions agree with TRBD1. This TCR came from a man aged 18 to 35 in good health and CMV-seronegative. CDR3 residues: CASKRDSLYSPLHF. Written as DNA, the CDR3 is TGTGCCAGCAAACGGGACAGCTTATATTCACCCCTCCACTTT.